This T cell receptor beta chain was profiled in a study of graft-versus-host responses after intestinal transplantation. The overall study: Transplant recipients had multivisceral, liver-intestinal, or isolated intestinal grafts. After anti-thymocyte globulin induction, recipients took tacrolimus and steroids for 3 to 4 years. General study points: Among recipient marrow samples, GvH clones were found; some appeared first in ileum or blood. Circulating GvH clones peaking coincided with falling HvG clones soon after transplant.

This CDR3 is built from 15 residues. The V segment lost 2 bases and the J segment 4 bases; nucleotides outside the gene matches: 6. From germline, CDR1 is MNHEY and CDR2 SVGAGI. Profiling relied on immunoSEQ multiplex PCR, and the TCRdb table lists in-frame clones only, not all of them. The repertoire holds some 120,000 clones, with 90% to 95% as singletons. About this clone: Its antigen is unknown.

This receptor was taken from a human donor who was the organ donor for an intestinal transplant. The chain recombines TRBV6-5 with TRBJ1-1; 8 nucleotides align to TRBD1. The sequenced sample was unstimulated CD8+ T cells sorted from spleen or lymph node cells, obtained before transplant. The CDR3 spells CASSYMATGATEAFF. CDR3 coding DNA: TGTGCCAGCAGTTACATGGCGACAGGGGCCACTGAAGCTTTCTTT.